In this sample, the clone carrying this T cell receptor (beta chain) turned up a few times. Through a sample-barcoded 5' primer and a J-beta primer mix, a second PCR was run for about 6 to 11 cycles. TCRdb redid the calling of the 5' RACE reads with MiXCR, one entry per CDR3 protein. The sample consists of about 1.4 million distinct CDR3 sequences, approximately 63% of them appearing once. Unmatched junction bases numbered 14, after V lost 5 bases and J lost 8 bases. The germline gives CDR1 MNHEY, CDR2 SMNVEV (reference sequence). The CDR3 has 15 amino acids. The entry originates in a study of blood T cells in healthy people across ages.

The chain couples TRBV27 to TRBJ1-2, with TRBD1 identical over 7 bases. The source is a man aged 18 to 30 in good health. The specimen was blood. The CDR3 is CASSVGTEPLGGYTF. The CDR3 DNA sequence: TGTGCCAGCAGTGTCGGGACAGAGCCACTCGGAGGCTACACCTTC.